Listed below are T cell receptor beta chains from one sample, sequenced in a study of T cell repertoires in cytomegalovirus infection. For these TCRs, the target antigens are not known. TCRdb reprocessed the reads with MiXCR, giving one entry per CDR3 protein. Counted here are 700,000 to 900,000 distinct CDR3 sequences, about 27% occurring once; the ten biggest clones make up over 10%. The sample here was cultured CD8+ T cells from PBMCs, taken from culture after CMV antigen stimulation. Receptors were obtained from a human donor in good health (CMV status not recorded). Some clones in this sample may be carry-over from other donors' samples. Each CDR3 is given with its conserved first and last residue. D genes are given only for firm matches. A clone size is listed for some rows: how often the clone was seen (once, few, many), or a class if it is expanded.

cdr3_aa: CAIRGRDRGGNTIYF; cdr3_nt: TGTGCCATCAGAGGCCGGGACAGAGGTGGAAACACCATATATTTT; v_call: TRBV10-3; clone_size: NA; d_call: TRBD1; j_call: TRBJ1-3
cdr3_aa: CASSADRGKTGNTIYF; cdr3_nt: TGTGCCAGCAGCGCCGACAGGGGAAAGACAGGAAACACCATATATTTT; v_call: TRBV7-8; clone_size: NA; d_call: TRBD1; j_call: TRBJ1-3
cdr3_aa: CASSQEGQAPAPQETQYF; cdr3_nt: TGCGCCAGCAGCCAGGAGGGTCAGGCCCCAGCCCCCCAAGAGACCCAGTACTTC; v_call: TRBV4-1; clone_size: few; d_call: NA; j_call: TRBJ2-5
cdr3_aa: CAITTGNTDTQYF; cdr3_nt: TGTGCCATCACGACCGGGAACACAGATACGCAGTATTTT; v_call: TRBV12-3/TRBV12-4; clone_size: NA; d_call: NA; j_call: TRBJ2-3
cdr3_aa: CASSVRTGYDTEAFF; cdr3_nt: TGTGCCAGCAGTGTCCGAACAGGGTACGACACTGAAGCTTTCTTT; v_call: TRBV2; clone_size: few; d_call: NA; j_call: TRBJ1-1
cdr3_aa: CASGLGPQGSNTEAFF; cdr3_nt: TGTGCTAGTGGTTTGGGCCCCCAGGGATCGAACACTGAAGCTTTCTTT; v_call: TRBV12-5; clone_size: few; d_call: NA; j_call: TRBJ1-1
cdr3_aa: CAIIPGQGAQEQFF; cdr3_nt: TGTGCCATCATTCCGGGACAGGGGGCGCAGGAGCAGTTCTTC; v_call: TRBV6-1; clone_size: once; d_call: TRBD1; j_call: TRBJ2-1
cdr3_aa: CTSSSGVAGVYQETQYF; cdr3_nt: TGCACCAGCAGCTCCGGAGTAGCGGGGGTGTACCAAGAGACCCAGTACTTC; v_call: TRBV5-1; clone_size: NA; d_call: TRBD2; j_call: TRBJ2-5
cdr3_aa: CASSYPPRWTGEIEITEAFF; cdr3_nt: TGTGCCAGCAGTTACCCCCCCCGATGGACAGGGGAGATCGAGATTACTGAAGCTTTCTTT; v_call: TRBV6-5; clone_size: NA; d_call: TRBD1; j_call: TRBJ1-1
cdr3_aa: CASSIRTSGASTDTQYF; cdr3_nt: TGTGCCAGCAGCATTAGGACTAGCGGGGCTAGCACAGATACGCAGTATTTT; v_call: TRBV7-2; clone_size: few; d_call: TRBD2; j_call: TRBJ2-3
cdr3_aa: CASSPALTSEETQYF; cdr3_nt: TGTGCCAGCAGCCCCGCGCTTACGTCTGAGGAGACCCAGTACTTC; v_call: TRBV7-9; clone_size: many; d_call: NA; j_call: TRBJ2-5
cdr3_aa: CASSFDPKETQYF; cdr3_nt: TGTGCTAGCAGCTTTGATCCGAAAGAGACCCAGTACTTC; v_call: TRBV7-7; clone_size: few; d_call: NA; j_call: TRBJ2-5
cdr3_aa: CASSPSTGQSYEQYF; cdr3_nt: TGTGCTAGCAGCCCCTCCACGGGACAGTCCTACGAGCAGTACTTC; v_call: TRBV7-7; clone_size: many; d_call: TRBD1; j_call: TRBJ2-7
cdr3_aa: CASSPLDRGSSPLHF; cdr3_nt: TGTGCCAGCAGTCCCCTCGACAGGGGAAGTTCACCCCTCCACTTT; v_call: TRBV27; clone_size: NA; d_call: TRBD1; j_call: TRBJ1-6
cdr3_aa: CSAPGKWDTQYF; cdr3_nt: TGCAGTGCCCCAGGGAAATGGGATACGCAGTATTTT; v_call: TRBV20-1; clone_size: NA; d_call: NA; j_call: TRBJ2-3
cdr3_aa: CASSLIAGQGAYNEQFF; cdr3_nt: TGTGCCAGCAGTTTAATCGCCGGACAGGGGGCTTACAATGAGCAGTTCTTC; v_call: TRBV27; clone_size: NA; d_call: TRBD1; j_call: TRBJ2-1
cdr3_aa: CSVEDRGRLGETQYF; cdr3_nt: TGCAGCGTTGAAGATCGGGGCAGGTTGGGGGAGACCCAGTACTTC; v_call: TRBV29-1; clone_size: NA; d_call: NA; j_call: TRBJ2-5
cdr3_aa: CSASGDTPGGEQFF; cdr3_nt: TGCAGTGCTAGTGGGGACACCCCGGGGGGTGAGCAGTTCTTC; v_call: TRBV20-1; clone_size: NA; d_call: NA; j_call: TRBJ2-1
cdr3_aa: CASATGLYYGYTF; cdr3_nt: TGTGCCAGTGCGACGGGCCTTTACTATGGCTACACCTTC; v_call: TRBV19; clone_size: NA; d_call: NA; j_call: TRBJ1-2
cdr3_aa: CASKPPGRYEKLFF; cdr3_nt: TGTGCCAGCAAGCCCCCGGGGCGGTATGAAAAACTGTTTTTT; v_call: TRBV6-5; clone_size: NA; d_call: NA; j_call: TRBJ1-4
cdr3_aa: CASSHPDRGQSSYNSPLHF; cdr3_nt: TGCGCCAGCAGCCACCCGGACAGGGGCCAAAGCTCCTATAATTCACCCCTCCACTTT; v_call: TRBV4-1; clone_size: NA; d_call: TRBD1; j_call: TRBJ1-6
cdr3_aa: CASSNRQDYSYNEQFF; cdr3_nt: TGTGCCAGCAGCAATCGACAGGATTACTCCTACAATGAGCAGTTCTTC; v_call: TRBV7-6; clone_size: many; d_call: NA; j_call: TRBJ2-1
cdr3_aa: CASSLNWGRGSERDSPLHF; cdr3_nt: TGTGCCAGCAGCCTAAATTGGGGCAGGGGATCCGAAAGGGATTCACCCCTCCACTTT; v_call: TRBV7-2; clone_size: NA; d_call: NA; j_call: TRBJ1-6
cdr3_aa: CASSLTGTGNTIYF; cdr3_nt: TGTGCCAGCAGTTTAACCGGGACAGGAAACACCATATATTTT; v_call: TRBV27; clone_size: many; d_call: NA; j_call: TRBJ1-3
cdr3_aa: CASSSVAGGPHEQFF; cdr3_nt: TGTGCCAGCAGTTCCGTAGCGGGGGGGCCTCATGAGCAGTTCTTC; v_call: TRBV28; clone_size: NA; d_call: TRBD2; j_call: TRBJ2-1
cdr3_aa: CASSIGTGLLGEQYF; cdr3_nt: TGTGCCAGCAGCATCGGGACAGGGTTACTTGGCGAGCAGTACTTC; v_call: TRBV13; clone_size: NA; d_call: TRBD1; j_call: TRBJ2-7
cdr3_aa: CATSVPYRDRAPAGELFF; cdr3_nt: TGTGCCACCAGTGTTCCTTACCGGGACAGAGCCCCAGCCGGGGAGCTGTTTTTT; v_call: TRBV24-1; clone_size: NA; d_call: TRBD1; j_call: TRBJ2-2
cdr3_aa: CASSPGGLVFTSGGAPGGEQFF; cdr3_nt: TGTGCCAGCAGCCCAGGGGGCCTCGTCTTTACTAGCGGGGGGGCCCCTGGGGGTGAGCAGTTCTTC; v_call: TRBV7-2; clone_size: NA; d_call: TRBD2; j_call: TRBJ2-1